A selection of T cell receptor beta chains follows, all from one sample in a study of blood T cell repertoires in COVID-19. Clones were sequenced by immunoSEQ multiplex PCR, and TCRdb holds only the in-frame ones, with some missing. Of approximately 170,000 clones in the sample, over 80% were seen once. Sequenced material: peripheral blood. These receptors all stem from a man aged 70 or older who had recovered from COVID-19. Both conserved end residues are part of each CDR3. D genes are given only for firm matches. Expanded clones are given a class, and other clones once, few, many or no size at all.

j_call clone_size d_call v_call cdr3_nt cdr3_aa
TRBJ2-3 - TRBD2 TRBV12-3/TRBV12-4 TGTGCCAGCAGTTTAGGGGGGCGGGGGGCGCAGTATTTT CASSLGGRGAQYF
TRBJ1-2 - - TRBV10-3 TGTGCCATCAGTGGGCCTAACTATGGCTACACCTTC CAISGPNYGYTF
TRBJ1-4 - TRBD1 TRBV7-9 TGTGCCAGCAGCTCAGGGGGCCAAGGTGAAAAACTGTTTTTT CASSSGGQGEKLFF
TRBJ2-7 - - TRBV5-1 TGCGCCAGCAGCGAGATGGGGGGGCACGGGACATCGGGCTACGAGCAGTACTTC CASSEMGGHGTSGYEQYF
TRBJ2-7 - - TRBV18 TGTGCCAGCTCAAGTCCCCCCCAGGCAGCCGAGCAGTACTTC CASSSPPQAAEQYF
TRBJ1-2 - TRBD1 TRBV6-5 TGTGCCAGCAGTCCCATGGGACAGGGAAACTATGGCTACACCTTC CASSPMGQGNYGYTF
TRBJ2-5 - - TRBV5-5 TGTGCCAGCAGCCCGACAGTTAACCAAGAGACCCAGTACTTC CASSPTVNQETQYF
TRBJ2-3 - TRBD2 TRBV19 TGTGCCAGTAGATCCGGACTAGCGGGAGGTGATACGCAGTATTTT CASRSGLAGGDTQYF
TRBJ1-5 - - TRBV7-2 TGTGCCAGCAGCTTATTTAGCTCCAATCAGCCCCAGCATTTT CASSLFSSNQPQHF
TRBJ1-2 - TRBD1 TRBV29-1 TGCAGCGTGCTGACAGGGGACTATGGCTACACCTTC CSVLTGDYGYTF
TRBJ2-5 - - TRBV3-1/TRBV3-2 TGTGCCAGCAGCCAAGCGACAGGAGACCGGGAGACCCAGTACTTC CASSQATGDRETQYF
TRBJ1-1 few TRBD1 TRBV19 TGTGCCAGTAGTTTTTACAGGGGGCTGAACACTGAAGCTTTCTTT CASSFYRGLNTEAFF
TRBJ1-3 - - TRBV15 TGTGCCACCAGCAGAGATCCAGGGGACGGAGGAAACACCATATATTTT CATSRDPGDGGNTIYF
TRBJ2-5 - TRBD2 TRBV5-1 TGCGCCAGCAGCTGGACTAGCGTCGGGGAGACCCAGTACTTC CASSWTSVGETQYF
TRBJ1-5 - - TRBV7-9 TGTGCCAGCAGCTCCCCCGGGGGTGGCAATCAGCCCCAGCATTTT CASSSPGGGNQPQHF
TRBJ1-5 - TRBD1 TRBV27 TGTGCCAGCAGTTTAGGACAGGGTAATCAGCCCCAGCATTTT CASSLGQGNQPQHF
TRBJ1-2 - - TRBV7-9 TGTGCCAGCAGCTTAGGGCGGCAGAACTATGGCTACACCTTC CASSLGRQNYGYTF
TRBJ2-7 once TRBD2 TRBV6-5 TGTGCCAGCAGTTACTCAGGCGGGAGGGCCGCCTACGAGCAGTACTTC CASSYSGGRAAYEQYF
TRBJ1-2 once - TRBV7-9 TGTGCCAGCAGTCAAAACGCCGTGACAGTCTATGGCTACACCTTC CASSQNAVTVYGYTF
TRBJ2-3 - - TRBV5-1 TGCGCCAGCAGCACGGGACTCAACACAGATACGCAGTATTTT CASSTGLNTDTQYF
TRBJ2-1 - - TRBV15 TGTGCCACCAGCAGGGACTTCTCCTACAATGAGCAGTTCTTC CATSRDFSYNEQFF
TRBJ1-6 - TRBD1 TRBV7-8 TGTGCCAGCAGCTTAGATGGGACAGGGGGCCGTTATTACTTCCCTTCACCCCTCCACTTT CASSLDGTGGRYYFPSPLHF
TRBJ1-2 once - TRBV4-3 TGCGCCAGCAGCCAAGAAGGGACACATAACTATGGCTACACCTTC CASSQEGTHNYGYTF
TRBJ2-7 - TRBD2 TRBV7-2 TGTGCCAGCAGCTTAACCAGCGGGAGGGCCGGGTACGAGCAGTACTTC CASSLTSGRAGYEQYF
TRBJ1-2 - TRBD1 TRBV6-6 TGTGCCAGCAGTTACATATCAGGGGGCGCATCCTATGGCTACACCTTC CASSYISGGASYGYTF
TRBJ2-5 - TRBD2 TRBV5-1 TGCGCCAGCAGCCCTGGAGTAGCGGGCGTGGGGGGAGAGACCCAGTACTTC CASSPGVAGVGGETQYF
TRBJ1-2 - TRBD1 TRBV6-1 TGTGCCAGCAGTGCTTGGACAGGAGATTCTAACTATGGCTACACCTTC CASSAWTGDSNYGYTF
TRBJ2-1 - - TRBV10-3 TGTGCCACCCAGCCGGACTTCGAAGGTAGCCGGATATCCTACAATGAGCAGTTCTTC CATQPDFEGSRISYNEQFF
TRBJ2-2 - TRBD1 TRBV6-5 TGTGCCAGCAGTTACCAGGGGGCCCTGGGTACCGGGGAGCTGTTTTTT CASSYQGALGTGELFF
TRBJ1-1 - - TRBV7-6 TGTGCCAGCAGCTTGAGCGCGGGAACTGAAGCTTTCTTT CASSLSAGTEAFF
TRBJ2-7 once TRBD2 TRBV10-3 TGTGCCATCAGCGACCCGAGCGGGAGGGCATACGAGCAGTACTTC CAISDPSGRAYEQYF
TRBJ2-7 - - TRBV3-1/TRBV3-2 TGTGCCAGCAGCCAAGTCGCAGCGACCTACGAGCAGTACTTC CASSQVAATYEQYF
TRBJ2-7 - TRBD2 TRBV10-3 TGTGCCATCAGTGAGGGACTAGCGGGAGTCTACGAGCAGTACTTC CAISEGLAGVYEQYF
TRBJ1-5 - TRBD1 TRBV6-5 TGTGCCAGCAGTACCCGGACAGGGGGAAATCAGCCCCAGCATTTT CASSTRTGGNQPQHF
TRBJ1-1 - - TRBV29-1 TGCAGCGTCCTGCGTATGCGGGGCTGGGGAACGAACACTGAAGCTTTCTTT CSVLRMRGWGTNTEAFF
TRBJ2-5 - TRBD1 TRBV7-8 TGTGCCAGCAGCCGAGTCGGACAGGGGGCTGGGGAGACCCAGTACTTC CASSRVGQGAGETQYF
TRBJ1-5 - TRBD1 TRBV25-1 TGTGCCAGCGGACAGGGGGATCAGCCCCAGCATTTT CASGQGDQPQHF
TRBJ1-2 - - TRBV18 TGTGCCAGCTCACCATACCGAGGCGGGGGAAAGCAGGGCTACACCTTC CASSPYRGGGKQGYTF
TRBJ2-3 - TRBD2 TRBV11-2 TGTGCCAGCAGCGCGAGACTAGCGAGAGGGGGAGATACGCAGTATTTT CASSARLARGGDTQYF
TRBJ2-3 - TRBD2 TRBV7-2 TGTGCCAGCAGCTTCGGCCTAGCGGGAGCAGATACGCAGTATTTT CASSFGLAGADTQYF
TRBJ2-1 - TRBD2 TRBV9 TGTGCCAGCAGCGCCCGCTCCACTAGCGGGAGTTACAATGAGCAGTTCTTC CASSARSTSGSYNEQFF
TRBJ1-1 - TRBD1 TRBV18 TGTGCCAGCTCTACCGGGACAGGAGTTAACACTGAAGCTTTCTTT CASSTGTGVNTEAFF
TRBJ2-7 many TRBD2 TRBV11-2 TGTGCCAGCAGCATACTAGCGGGAGGACGGTACGAGCAGTACTTC CASSILAGGRYEQYF
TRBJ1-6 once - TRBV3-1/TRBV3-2 TGTGCCAGCAGCTTAGATCCAAACTCCTATAATTCACCCCTCCACTTT CASSLDPNSYNSPLHF
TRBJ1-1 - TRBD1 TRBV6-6 TGTGCCAGCAGTTACTCCTTGGGACAGGGGAATGAAGCTTTCTTT CASSYSLGQGNEAFF
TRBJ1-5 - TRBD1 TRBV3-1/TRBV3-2 TGTGCCAGCAGCTCGGACAGGTTCGGGGCTCAGCCCCAGCATTTT CASSSDRFGAQPQHF
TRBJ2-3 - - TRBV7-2 TGTGCCAGCAGCTTAGGCTGGGGCAGGACCCCAGATACGCAGTATTTT CASSLGWGRTPDTQYF
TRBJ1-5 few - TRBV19 TGTGCCAGTAGTCCGAGCATTTTGCAGCCCCAGCATTTT CASSPSILQPQHF
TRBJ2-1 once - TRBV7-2 TGTGCCAGCAGCTTATCGAGGAGCTCCTACAATGAGCAGTTCTTC CASSLSRSSYNEQFF
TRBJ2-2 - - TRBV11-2 TGTGCCAGCAGCCTCCTGGGCGGGACCAACACCGGGGAGCTGTTTTTT CASSLLGGTNTGELFF
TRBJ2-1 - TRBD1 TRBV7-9 TGTGCCAGCCTAACAGGGGGCAGGAATGAGCAGTTCTTC CASLTGGRNEQFF
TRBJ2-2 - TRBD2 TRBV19 TGTGCCAGCCGCCCCCGGGGAGGGTCCGGGGAGCTGTTTTTT CASRPRGGSGELFF
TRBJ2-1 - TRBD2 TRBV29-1 TGCAGCGTTGTTCTAGCGGGAGGGATTTACAATGAGCAGTTCTTC CSVVLAGGIYNEQFF